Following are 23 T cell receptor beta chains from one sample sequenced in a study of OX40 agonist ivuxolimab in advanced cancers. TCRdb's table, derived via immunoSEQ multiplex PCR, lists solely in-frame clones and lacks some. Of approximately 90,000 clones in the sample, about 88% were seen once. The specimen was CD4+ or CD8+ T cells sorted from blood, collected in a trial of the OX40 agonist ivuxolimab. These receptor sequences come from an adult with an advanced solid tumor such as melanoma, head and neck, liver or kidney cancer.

The CDR3 reads CASSPSGDGGSSLHF. CDR3 nucleotide sequence: TGTGCCAGCTCACCTTCCGGGGACGGGGGTTCGTCCCTCCACTTT. The chain carries TRBV18 and TRBJ1-6, with a possible D match to TRBD1 (5 bases). The CDR3 contains 15 residues. Trimming stripped 3 bases from V and 14 bases from J, with 20 bases between. The V gene's germline CDR1 is KGHSH and CDR2 LQKENI. Using reference TRBV18 and TRBJ1-6 for the parts outside the CDR3, the full variable domain is NAGVMQNPRHLVRRRGQEARLRCSPMKGHSHVYWYRQLPEEGLKFMVYLQKENIIDESGMPKERFSAEFPKEGPSILRIQQVVRGDSAAYFCASSPSGDGGSSLHFGNGTRLTVT.

The CDR3 DNA sequence: TGTGCCAGCAGGGTAGGCCATAGCAATCAGCCCCAGCATTTT. Translating gives CASRVGHSNQPQHF. V gene TRBV2 combines with J gene TRBJ1-5; D gene uncertain. The V end was cut by 6 bases, the J end by 0 bases, with 9 bases between. This CDR3 region has 14 residues. Germline V gene sequence: CDR1 SNHLY, CDR2 FYNNEI.

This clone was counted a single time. The CDR3 here is CASSFQGGDEKLFF. CDR3 bases: TGCGCCAGCAGCTTCCAGGGAGGGGATGAAAAACTGTTTTTT. The chain has TRBV5-1 and TRBJ1-4, with D perhaps TRBD1 (5 bases). Germline V gives CDR1 SGHRS, CDR2 YFSETQ. The CDR3 covers 14 residues. V was clipped by 2 bases and J by 6 bases, with 11 bases between them.

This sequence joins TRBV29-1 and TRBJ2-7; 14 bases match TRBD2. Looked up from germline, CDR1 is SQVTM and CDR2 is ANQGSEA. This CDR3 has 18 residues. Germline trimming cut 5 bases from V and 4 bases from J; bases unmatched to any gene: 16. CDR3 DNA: TGCAGCGTTCAGGGGATCCGACTAGCGGGGGGGCTTGGGTACGAGCAGTACTTC. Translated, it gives CSVQGIRLAGGLGYEQYF.

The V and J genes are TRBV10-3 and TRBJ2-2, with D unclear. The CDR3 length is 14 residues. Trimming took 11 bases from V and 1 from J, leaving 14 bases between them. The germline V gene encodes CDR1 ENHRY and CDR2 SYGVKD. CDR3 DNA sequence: TGTGCCTCCCAGGTAGGGCAGAACACCGGGGAGCTGTTTTTT. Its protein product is CASQVGQNTGELFF.

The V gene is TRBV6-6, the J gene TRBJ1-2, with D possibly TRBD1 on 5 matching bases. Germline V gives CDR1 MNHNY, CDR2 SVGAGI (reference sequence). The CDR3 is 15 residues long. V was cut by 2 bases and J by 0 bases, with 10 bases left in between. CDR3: CASSYGGSSNYGYTF. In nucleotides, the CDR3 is TGTGCCAGCAGTTACGGGGGGTCCTCTAACTATGGCTACACCTTC.

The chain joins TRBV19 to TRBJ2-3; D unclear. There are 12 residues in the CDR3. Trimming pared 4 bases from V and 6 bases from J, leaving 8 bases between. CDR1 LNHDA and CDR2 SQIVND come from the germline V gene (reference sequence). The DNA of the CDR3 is TGTGCCAGTAGTACTACCCTGGATACGCAGTATTTT. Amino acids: CASSTTLDTQYF.

CDR3 region: CAIRGGGEDTQYF. The CDR3 DNA reads as TGTGCCATCAGGGGGGGCGGAGAAGATACGCAGTATTTT. This chain links TRBV10-3 with TRBJ2-3; perhaps D is TRBD1 or TRBD2 (6 bases each). This CDR3 spans 13 amino acids. Germline V gives CDR1 ENHRY, CDR2 SYGVKD. Between the trimmed V and J ends, which lost 6 bases and 5 bases, there was a span of 12 bases.

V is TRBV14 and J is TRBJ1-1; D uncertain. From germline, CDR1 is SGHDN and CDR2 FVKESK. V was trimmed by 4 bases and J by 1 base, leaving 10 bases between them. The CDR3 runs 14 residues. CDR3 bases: TGTGCCAGCAGCCCCCACCCATCGAACACTGAAGCTTTCTTT. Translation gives CASSPHPSNTEAFF.

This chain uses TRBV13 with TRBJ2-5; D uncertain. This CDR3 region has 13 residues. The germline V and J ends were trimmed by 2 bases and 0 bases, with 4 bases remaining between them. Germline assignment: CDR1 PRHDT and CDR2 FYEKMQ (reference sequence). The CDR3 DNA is TGTGCCAGCAGCTTAAGGTACCAAGAGACCCAGTACTTC. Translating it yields CASSLRYQETQYF.

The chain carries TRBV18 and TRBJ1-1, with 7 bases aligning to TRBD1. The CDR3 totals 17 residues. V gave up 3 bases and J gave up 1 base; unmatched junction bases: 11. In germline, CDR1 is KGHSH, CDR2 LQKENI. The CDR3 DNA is TGTGCCAGCTCACCCGCAGCCAACCGACAGGGGAACACTGAAGCTTTCTTT. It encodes CASSPAANRQGNTEAFF.

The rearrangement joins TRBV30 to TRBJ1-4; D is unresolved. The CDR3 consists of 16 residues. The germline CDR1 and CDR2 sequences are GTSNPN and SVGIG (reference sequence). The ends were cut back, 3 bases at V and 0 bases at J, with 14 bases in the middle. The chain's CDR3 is CAWSVRPIATNEKLFF. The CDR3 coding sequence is TGTGCCTGGAGCGTCCGACCGATTGCAACTAATGAAAAACTGTTTTTT.

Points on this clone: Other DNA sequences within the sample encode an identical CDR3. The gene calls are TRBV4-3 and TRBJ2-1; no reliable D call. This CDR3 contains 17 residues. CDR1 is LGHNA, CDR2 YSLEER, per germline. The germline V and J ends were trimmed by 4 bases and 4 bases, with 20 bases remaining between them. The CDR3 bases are TGCGCCAGCAGCCCCAATGCCCGAGACGGAGCATACAATGAGCAGTTCTTC. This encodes CASSPNARDGAYNEQFF.

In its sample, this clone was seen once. CDR3 sequence: CASSIRGGVDTEAFF. The DNA of the CDR3 is TGCGCCAGCAGCATCAGGGGGGGCGTGGACACTGAAGCTTTCTTT. This chain uses TRBV5-1 with TRBJ1-1; 7 bases map to TRBD1. Losses at the gene ends were 4 bases for V and 3 bases for J; bases not matched to a gene: 9. This CDR3 comprises 15 residues. CDR1 is SGHRS and CDR2 is YFSETQ in the germline V gene.

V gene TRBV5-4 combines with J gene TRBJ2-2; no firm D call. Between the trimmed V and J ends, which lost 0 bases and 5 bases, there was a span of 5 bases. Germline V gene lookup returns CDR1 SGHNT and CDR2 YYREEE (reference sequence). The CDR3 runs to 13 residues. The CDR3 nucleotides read TGTGCCAGCAGCTTGGGGTATACCGGGGAGCTGTTTTTT. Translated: CASSLGYTGELFF. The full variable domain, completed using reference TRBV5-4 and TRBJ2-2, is ETGVTQSPTHLIKTRGQQVTLRCSSQSGHNTVSWYQQALGQGPQFIFQYYREEENGRGNFPPRFSGLQFPNYSSELNVNALELDDSALYLCASSLGYTGELFFGEGSRLTVL.

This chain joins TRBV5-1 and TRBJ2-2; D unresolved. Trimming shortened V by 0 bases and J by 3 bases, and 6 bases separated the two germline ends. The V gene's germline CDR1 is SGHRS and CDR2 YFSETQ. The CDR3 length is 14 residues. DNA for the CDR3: TGCGCCAGCAGCTTGGCCTCGTACACCGGGGAGCTGTTTTTT. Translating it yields CASSLASYTGELFF.

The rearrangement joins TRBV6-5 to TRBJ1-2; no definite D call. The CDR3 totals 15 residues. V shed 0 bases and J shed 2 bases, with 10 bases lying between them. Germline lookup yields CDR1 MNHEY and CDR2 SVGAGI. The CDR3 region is CASSYSSVVNYGYTF. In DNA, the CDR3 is TGTGCCAGCAGTTACTCGAGCGTCGTCAACTATGGCTACACCTTC.

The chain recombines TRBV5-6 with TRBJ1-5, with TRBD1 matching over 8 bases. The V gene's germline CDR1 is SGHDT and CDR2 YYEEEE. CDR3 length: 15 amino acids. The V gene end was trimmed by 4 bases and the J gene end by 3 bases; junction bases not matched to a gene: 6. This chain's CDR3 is CASSLMDRDNQPQHF. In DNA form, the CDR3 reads TGTGCCAGCAGCCTCATGGACAGGGACAATCAGCCCCAGCATTTT.

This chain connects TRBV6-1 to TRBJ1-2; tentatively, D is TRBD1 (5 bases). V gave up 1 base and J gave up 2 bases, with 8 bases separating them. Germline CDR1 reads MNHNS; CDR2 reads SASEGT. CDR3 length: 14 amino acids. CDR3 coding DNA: TGTGCCAGCAGTGAAGGGACATCGAACTATGGCTACACCTTC. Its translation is CASSEGTSNYGYTF.

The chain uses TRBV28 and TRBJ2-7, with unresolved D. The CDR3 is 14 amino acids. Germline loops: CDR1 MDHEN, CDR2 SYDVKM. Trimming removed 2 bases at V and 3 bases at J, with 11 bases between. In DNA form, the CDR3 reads TGTGCCAGCAGTTTACCCCCACCCCGCTACGAGCAGTACTTC. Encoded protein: CASSLPPPRYEQYF.

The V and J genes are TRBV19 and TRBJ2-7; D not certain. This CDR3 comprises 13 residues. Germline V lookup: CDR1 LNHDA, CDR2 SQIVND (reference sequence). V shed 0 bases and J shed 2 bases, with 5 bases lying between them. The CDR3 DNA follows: TGTGCCAGTAGTATAGATTGGGCCTACGAGCAGTACTTC. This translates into CASSIDWAYEQYF. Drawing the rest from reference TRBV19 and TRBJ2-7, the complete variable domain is DGGITQSPKYLFRKEGQNVTLSCEQNLNHDAMYWYRQDPGQGLRLIYYSQIVNDFQKGDIAEGYSVSREKKESFPLTVTSAQKNPTAFYLCASSIDWAYEQYFGPGTRLTVT.

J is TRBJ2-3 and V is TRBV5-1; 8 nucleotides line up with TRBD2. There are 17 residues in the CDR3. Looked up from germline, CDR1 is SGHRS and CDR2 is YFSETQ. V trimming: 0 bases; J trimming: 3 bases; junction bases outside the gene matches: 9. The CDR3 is CASSLAGGPVGTDTQYF. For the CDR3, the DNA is TGCGCCAGCAGCTTGGCGGGGGGGCCGGTGGGTACAGATACGCAGTATTTT.

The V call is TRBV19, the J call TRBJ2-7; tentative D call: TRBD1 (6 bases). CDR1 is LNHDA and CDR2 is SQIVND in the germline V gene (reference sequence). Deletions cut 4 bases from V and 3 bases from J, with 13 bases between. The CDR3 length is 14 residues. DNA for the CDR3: TGTGCCAGTAGTAGGACGGACAGCGGCTACGAGCAGTACTTC. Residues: CASSRTDSGYEQYF.